The rows below give T cell receptor beta chains drawn from one sample of a study of blood T cells in healthy people across ages. TCRdb ran MiXCR on the 5' RACE reads and lists one entry per CDR3 protein. The sample has some 290,000 distinct CDR3 sequences; roughly 26% are singletons. Sequencing was performed on blood. The receptors were sampled from a woman aged 70 to 79 in good health. The CDR3 runs from the conserved cysteine through the conserved F or W.

j_call v_call cdr3_aa
TRBJ1-1 TRBV5-1 CTSSSRQGMNTEAFF
TRBJ2-3 TRBV6-1 CASSSDRLSTDTQYF
TRBJ2-7 TRBV7-9 CASSRPGTEAYEQYF
TRBJ1-1 TRBV10-3 CAISEGLSTEAFF
TRBJ1-1 TRBV5-1 CASSFDPAGGGTEAFF
TRBJ2-1 TRBV7-2 CASNRGLELAGVPYNEQFF
TRBJ1-1 TRBV6-1 CASSAPGQFKPEAFF
TRBJ2-3 TRBV7-2 CASRPRTGSTDTQYF
TRBJ2-3 TRBV20-1 CSARDIYADTQYF
TRBJ2-1 TRBV20-1 CSSKGSGGARESYNEQFF
TRBJ2-1 TRBV15 CATSRDKTTGQFF
TRBJ2-1 TRBV15 CATSPGGRSDNEQFF
TRBJ2-7 TRBV5-1 CASSLAGTSSYEQYF
TRBJ2-4 TRBV29-1 CSVEDNKNIQYF
TRBJ2-7 TRBV7-8 CASSLGGVSYEQYF
TRBJ2-5 TRBV20-1 CSARDPQREAALQETQYF
TRBJ1-5 TRBV29-1 CSVGAGGSNQPQHF
TRBJ2-2 TRBV20-1 CSAKQGIGELLF
TRBJ1-5 TRBV15 CATSRPRGTGIYQPQHF
TRBJ2-5 TRBV20-1 CSAPGLGGVGLALQETQYF
TRBJ2-3 TRBV3-1 CASSQGPSRADTQYF
TRBJ1-2 TRBV19 CASRGGLLYGYTF
TRBJ1-5 TRBV5-8 CASSLVFSTGNQPQHF
TRBJ1-6 TRBV3-1 CASSQVSVSPLHF
TRBJ1-2 TRBV11-2 CASSPDSYNYGYTF
TRBJ2-7 TRBV11-2 CASSRLAGSYEQYF
TRBJ2-3 TRBV13 CASSQGTSLLRDTQYF
TRBJ2-7 TRBV7-6 CACSSQDGYEQYF
TRBJ1-4 TRBV5-1 CASSASSTVNEKLFF
TRBJ2-4 TRBV28 CASSTYTTLAKNIQYF
TRBJ2-7 TRBV6-6 CASREWDTPLYF
TRBJ2-3 TRBV7-3 CASSLTRTSTDTQYF